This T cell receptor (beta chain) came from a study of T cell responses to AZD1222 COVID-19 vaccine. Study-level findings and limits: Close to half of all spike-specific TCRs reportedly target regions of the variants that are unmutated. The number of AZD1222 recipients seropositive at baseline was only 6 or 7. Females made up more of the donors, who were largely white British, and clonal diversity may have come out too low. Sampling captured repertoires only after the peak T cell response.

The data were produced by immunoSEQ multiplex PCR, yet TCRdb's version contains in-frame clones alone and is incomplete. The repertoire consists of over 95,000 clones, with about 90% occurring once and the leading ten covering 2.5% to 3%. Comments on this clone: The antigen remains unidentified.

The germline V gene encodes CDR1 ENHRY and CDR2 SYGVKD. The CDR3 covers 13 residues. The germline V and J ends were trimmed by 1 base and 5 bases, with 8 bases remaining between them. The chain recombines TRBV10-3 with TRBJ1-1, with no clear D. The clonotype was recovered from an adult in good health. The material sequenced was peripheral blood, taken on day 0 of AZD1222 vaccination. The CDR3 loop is CAISELFSTEAFF. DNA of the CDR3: TGTGCCATCAGTGAGTTATTCTCTACTGAAGCTTTCTTT.